These 21 T cell receptor beta chains share one sample of origin, sequenced in a study of blood T cell repertoires in COVID-19. Assay used: immunoSEQ multiplex PCR; TCRdb lists only in-frame clones, some missing. The table lists over 200,000 clones, 89% of them singletons. Sequenced sample: peripheral blood. These receptors were taken from a man in his 60s who had recovered from COVID-19.

V is TRBV5-1 and J is TRBJ2-5; 15 nucleotides agree with TRBD2. CDR1 SGHRS and CDR2 YFSETQ come from the germline V gene. Trimming removed 4 bases from V and 4 bases from J; junction bases left unmatched: 8. The CDR3 is 17 residues long. The CDR3 is CASSRIGTSGRSETQYF. The CDR3 DNA reads as TGCGCCAGCAGCCGAATTGGGACTAGCGGGAGGTCAGAGACCCAGTACTTC.

J is TRBJ2-2 and V is TRBV5-1; 7 bases align to TRBD1. CDR3 length: 15 residues. V lost 7 bases and J lost 8; bases outside the gene matches: 14. CDR1 is SGHRS and CDR2 is YFSETQ in the germline V gene. In DNA form, the CDR3 reads TGCGCCAGCCATAGAGGGGGCTCTCCCCCGGGGGAGCTGTTTTTT. Its translation: CASHRGGSPPGELFF.

The genes are TRBV7-2 and TRBJ2-3; 10 bases match TRBD2. CDR1 and CDR2 from the germline V gene are SGHTA and FQGNSA. The CDR3 spans 16 residues. V gave up 5 bases and J gave up 6 bases; unmatched junction bases: 11. This CDR3 is CASSDRRAGGVDTQYF. CDR3 DNA sequence: TGTGCCAGCAGCGACCGAAGAGCGGGAGGGGTGGATACGCAGTATTTT.

The chain is built from TRBV2 and TRBJ2-5; 10 bases agree with TRBD2. In germline, CDR1 is SNHLY, CDR2 FYNNEI. This CDR3 is 12 amino acids long. V was clipped by 6 bases and J by 10 bases; unmatched bases: 5. The CDR3 reads CASRSGGAIQYF. The CDR3 DNA reads TGTGCCAGCAGGAGCGGGGGGGCGATCCAGTACTTC.

The V and J genes are TRBV5-1 and TRBJ1-2; possible D gene TRBD1, 6 bases. Germline CDR1 reads SGHRS; CDR2 reads YFSETQ. This CDR3 region has 15 residues. The V end lost 3 bases, the J end lost 6 bases, and 18 bases lay between the germline ends. The CDR3 protein is CASSYTPGGAHGYTF. Here the CDR3 DNA reads TGCGCCAGCAGCTATACCCCGGGGGGGGCGCATGGCTACACCTTC.

This clone was detected only once. V and J are TRBV12-3 or TRBV12-4 and TRBJ2-5; maybe TRBD2 (7 bases). CDR3 length equals 13 residues. V was trimmed by 3 bases and J by 4 bases, leaving 9 bases between them. CDR3 residues: CASSFAGAETQYF. In DNA form, the CDR3 reads TGTGCCAGCAGTTTCGCGGGGGCAGAGACCCAGTACTTC.

This clone has a handful of counts. The chain recombines TRBV19 with TRBJ1-1, with TRBD1 identical over 7 bases. V dropped 4 bases and J dropped 0; count of bases not matched to a gene: 5. The V gene's germline CDR1 is LNHDA and CDR2 SQIVND (reference sequence). CDR3 length: 15 amino acids. The CDR3 nucleotides are TGTGCCAGTAGTACGAGACAGGGCTTGAACACTGAAGCTTTCTTT. Amino acid sequence: CASSTRQGLNTEAFF.

The rearrangement uses TRBV27 and TRBJ1-2, with 7 nucleotides matching TRBD1. CDR1 and CDR2 (germline): MNHEY, SMNVEV (reference sequence). Trimming cost V 4 bases and J 8 bases; bases outside gene matches: 7. The CDR3 is 13 amino acids. CDR3 residues: CASSSSGGQGYTF. Here the CDR3 DNA reads TGTGCCAGCAGTTCATCAGGGGGTCAAGGCTACACCTTC.

The chain combines TRBV5-1 with TRBJ1-2; 7 nucleotides line up with TRBD1. Germline V gene data show CDR1 as SGHRS and CDR2 as YFSETQ. The CDR3 is 16 amino acids. With V trimmed by 1 base and J by 2 bases, 8 bases remained unmatched. CDR3 residues: CASSLTGDGVNYGYTF. Here the CDR3 DNA reads TGCGCCAGCAGCTTGACAGGGGACGGTGTAAACTATGGCTACACCTTC.

This chain joins TRBV9 and TRBJ2-1; D gene uncertain. CDR3 length: 14 residues. CDR1 is SGDLS and CDR2 is YYNGEE in the germline V gene. V was cut by 0 bases and J by 5 bases, with 9 bases left in between. The CDR3 protein is CASSVDSLDNEQFF. CDR3 DNA: TGTGCCAGCAGCGTAGACTCCCTCGACAATGAGCAGTTCTTC.

The V and J genes are TRBV7-2 and TRBJ2-3; 8 bases map to TRBD2. J lost 5 bases, V lost 5 bases, and 15 bases had no gene match. The CDR3 is 17 residues long. The germline V gene encodes CDR1 SGHTA and CDR2 FQGNSA. CDR3 nucleotide sequence: TGTGCCAGCAGCCCCCAGAGAGTAGCGGGATATAAAGATACGCAGTATTTT. Its translation is CASSPQRVAGYKDTQYF.

The chain is built from TRBV12-3 or TRBV12-4 and TRBJ2-7; a possible D gene is TRBD2 (5 bases). The CDR3 sequence is 13 residues long. V lost 10 bases and J 2 bases, leaving 15 bases between the germline ends. The CDR3 bases are TGTGCCACCCACGGACTCGTTCCCTACGAGCAGTACTTC. This translates into CATHGLVPYEQYF.

The chain uses TRBV9 and TRBJ1-3; D possibly corresponds to TRBD1 (5 bases). V was pared by 2 bases and J by 1 base, with 10 bases between. Looked up from germline, CDR1 is SGDLS and CDR2 is YYNGEE. This CDR3 is 15 amino acids long. The CDR3 loop is CASSVLGVSGNTIYF. CDR3 nucleotides: TGTGCCAGCAGCGTTTTAGGGGTTTCTGGAAACACCATATATTTT.

J is TRBJ2-1 and V is TRBV5-5, with 7 bases fitting TRBD1. In germline, CDR1 is SGHKS, CDR2 YYEKEE (reference sequence). V dropped 4 bases and J dropped 4; count of bases not matched to a gene: 5. This CDR3 comprises 14 residues. CDR3 nucleotides: TGTGCCAGCAGCCCAGGACAGGCTTACAATGAGCAGTTCTTC. Translated, it gives CASSPGQAYNEQFF. The full variable domain, completed using reference TRBV5-5 and TRBJ2-1, is DAGVTQSPTHLIKTRGQQVTLRCSPISGHKSVSWYQQVLGQGPQFIFQYYEKEERGRGNFPDRFSARQFPNYSSELNVNALLLGDSALYLCASSPGQAYNEQFFGPGTRLTVL.

CDR3 loop: CASSSGTGKLDTQYF. DNA for the CDR3: TGTGCCAGCAGCTCCGGGACAGGAAAACTAGATACGCAGTATTTT. V gene TRBV5-6 combines with J gene TRBJ2-3; 8 positions match TRBD1. The V gene end was trimmed by 3 bases and the J gene end by 5 bases; junction bases not matched to a gene: 8. The CDR3 is made up of 15 amino acids. The V gene's germline CDR1 is SGHDT and CDR2 YYEEEE.

The V call is TRBV7-9, the J call TRBJ2-7; D is possibly TRBD2 (6 bases). Deletions cut 11 bases from V and 6 bases from J, with 14 bases between. This CDR3 has 11 amino acids. Germline V lookup: CDR1 SEHNR, CDR2 FQNEAQ (reference sequence). The CDR3 spells CAFTPGGEQYF. DNA of the CDR3: TGTGCCTTTACCCCCGGGGGCGAGCAGTACTTC.

This clone was observed a single time. This chain uses TRBV29-1 with TRBJ2-7; 8 bases match TRBD1. The V segment lost 7 bases and the J segment 1 base; nucleotides outside the gene matches: 6. The germline V gene encodes CDR1 SQVTM and CDR2 ANQGSEA. The CDR3 consists of 13 residues. In nucleotides, the CDR3 is TGCAGCGCCAGGGGGCACGAATCCTACGAGCAGTACTTC. Translation: CSARGHESYEQYF.

The chain carries TRBV7-9 and TRBJ2-5, with TRBD2 identical over 7 bases. CDR1 and CDR2 from the germline V gene are SEHNR and FQNEAQ (reference sequence). This CDR3 is 14 amino acids long. After removal of 5 bases from V and 5 bases from J, the junction contained 8 bases not matched to a gene. As DNA, the CDR3 is TGTGCCAGCAGCCTAGTTGGGAGGGACGAGACCCAGTACTTC. Translated: CASSLVGRDETQYF. Combining the CDR3 with reference TRBV7-9 and TRBJ2-5 gives the whole variable domain DTGVSQNPRHKITKRGQNVTFRCDPISEHNRLYWYRQTLGQGPEFLTYFQNEAQLEKSRLLSDRFSAERPKGSFSTLEIQRTEQGDSAMYLCASSLVGRDETQYFGPGTRLLVL.

The chain employs TRBV12-5 and TRBJ2-2; the D gene is possibly TRBD2 (6 bases). Trimming removed 6 bases at V and 1 base at J, with 12 bases between. In germline, CDR1 is LGHNT, CDR2 FRNRAP. CDR3 length equals 15 residues. In DNA, the CDR3 is TGTGCTAGTGGCCGGGGACTCCAGAACACCGGGGAGCTGTTTTTT. This encodes CASGRGLQNTGELFF.

The CDR3 spells CASSDRDSPYGYTF. As DNA, the CDR3 is TGTGCCAGCAGCGACCGGGACAGCCCCTATGGCTACACCTTC. V and J are TRBV11-2 and TRBJ1-2; 7 bases fit TRBD1. Germline loops: CDR1 SGHAT, CDR2 FQNNGV. The CDR3 covers 14 residues. V lost 5 bases, J lost 4 bases, and 7 bases stayed unmatched.

V gene TRBV7-3 combines with J gene TRBJ2-5; TRBD2 is a possible D gene (7 bases). V was cut by 3 bases and J by 9 bases, with 14 bases left in between. CDR3 size: 13 residues. Germline V CDR1 and CDR2: SGHTA, FQGTGA. CDR3 in amino acids: CASSFSREGAQYF. DNA for the CDR3: TGTGCCAGCAGCTTCTCCAGGGAGGGGGCCCAGTACTTC.